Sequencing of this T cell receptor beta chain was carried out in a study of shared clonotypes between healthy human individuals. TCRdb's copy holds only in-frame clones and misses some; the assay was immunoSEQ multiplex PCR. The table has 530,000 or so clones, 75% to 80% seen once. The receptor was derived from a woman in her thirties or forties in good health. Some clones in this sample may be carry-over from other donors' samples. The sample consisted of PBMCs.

CDR3 nucleotides: TGTGCCATCAGTGGTCGGGACAGGGGGCTCGAGGACAATGAGCAGTTCTTC. This gives the protein CAISGRDRGLEDNEQFF. The rearrangement links TRBV10-3 to TRBJ2-1, with TRBD1 identical over 12 bases. The CDR3 runs 17 residues. The germline CDR1 and CDR2 sequences are ENHRY and SYGVKD. Trimming at V came to 4 bases and at J to 5 bases, leaving 9 bases not matched to a gene.